This entry describes one T cell receptor (beta chain). The antigen remains undetermined. Produced via immunoSEQ multiplex PCR; TCRdb's table is partial and in-frame only. The data contain over 150,000 clones, about 89% of them seen just once; the ten biggest clones take up about 2.9%. This entry is derived from a study of cytomegalovirus exposure and HLA in healthy donors. At the level of the study: The roughly 120 validation repertoires, a later analysis reported, used the same platform as the roughly 610 first-cohort repertoires. Regarding the study as a whole: The tendency of first-cohort TCR clusters to co-occur in the 100 to 150 validation repertoires emerged from a later analysis. Roughly 170 TCR beta chains were listed as cytomegalovirus-associated. Three chains linked to CMV were shown in vitro to be specific for CMV antigens.

Material for sequencing was PBMCs. This TCR was sampled from a woman under 30 in good health and CMV-seropositive.

The CDR3 DNA is TGTGCCAGCAGCCAAAATGCGGGGCAGCCCACAGATACGCAGTATTTT. It specifies CASSQNAGQPTDTQYF. The chain joins TRBV4-2 to TRBJ2-3, with D possibly matching TRBD2 (6 bases). This CDR3 has 16 residues. V lost 2 bases and J lost 2, with 14 bases in between. CDR1 is LGHNA, CDR2 YNFKEQ, per germline.